This T cell receptor (beta chain) originates from a study of beta chain features in type 1 diabetes. The wider study: Researchers looked at 85 million to 110 million sorted cells across all samples. Overall study results and limits: Naive, central memory and Treg TCRB repertoires appeared more alike in patients than in healthy donors. High TCR expression in some cells could lead to their over-representation in cDNA sequencing. Type 1 diabetes patients showed a moderate but significant shortening of TCRB CDR3s in all four CD4+ subsets.

This clone was observed a few times. The antigen is not known. The CDR3 contains 18 residues. V lost 5 bases and J lost 8; bases outside the gene matches: 16. The germline V gene encodes CDR1 SGHTA and CDR2 FQGNSA. Expressed TCRB transcripts were sequenced because the isolated RNA had all been reverse transcribed beforehand. The assay was immunoSEQ multiplex PCR, and TCRdb's table has in-frame clones only and misses some. The sample lists over 600,000 clones, around 12% occurring once. Cell sorting via CD45RO/CCR7/CD25/CD127/CD95/CD27 was performed to obtain CD4+ naive, central memory, regulatory and stem cell-like memory cells.

Sequences were obtained from naive CD4+ T cells from blood. The origin of this receptor is a man between 25 and 39 years old with type 1 diabetes. J is TRBJ1-6 and V is TRBV7-2; 9 nucleotides agree with TRBD1. This CDR3 is CASSPRSGTGGRDSPLHF. The CDR3 nucleotides are TGTGCCAGCAGCCCCAGGAGCGGAACAGGGGGCAGGGATTCACCCCTCCACTTT.